The next 26 T cell receptor beta chains were all read from a single sample in a study of T cells in localized non-small cell lung cancer. TCRdb's copy holds only in-frame clones and misses some; the assay was immunoSEQ multiplex PCR. The table lists about 6,000 clones, 35% to 50% of them singletons. The sequencing used lung tumor tissue, collected before any cancer treatment. The receptors originated from a woman aged 40-69 years with stage II squamous cell lung carcinoma.

The V gene is TRBV9, the J gene TRBJ2-7, with TRBD1 matching over 9 bases. CDR3 length: 16 residues. Germline V gives CDR1 SGDLS, CDR2 YYNGEE. V lost 1 base to trimming and J lost 1 base; unmatched junction nucleotides: 6. The CDR3 DNA sequence: TGTGCCAGCAGCGTACAGGGGACAGGGCCTTCCTACGAGCAGTACTTC. Translating it yields CASSVQGTGPSYEQYF.

By share, this clone counts as large. J is TRBJ2-1 and V is TRBV11-3; the match to TRBD2 covers 7 bases. V dropped 4 bases and J dropped 9; count of bases not matched to a gene: 15. CDR3 length: 16 amino acids. Germline CDR1 SGHNT, CDR2 YENEEA. Written as DNA, the CDR3 is TGTGCCAGCAGCTCCCGACAAGCGGGAAAAAACGTTGAGCAGTTCTTC. Its translation is CASSSRQAGKNVEQFF.

V gene TRBV28 combines with J gene TRBJ1-4; a weak D match, TRBD1 (6 bases). The CDR3 runs to 14 residues. Trimming cost V 3 bases and J 3 bases, with 8 bases left between them. Germline-derived CDR1 and CDR2 are MDHEN and SYDVKM. CDR3 residues: CASSLGGPNEKLFF. The CDR3 DNA sequence: TGTGCCAGCAGTTTRGGGGGGCCTAATGAAAAACTGTTTTTT.

The rearrangement joins TRBV6-8 to TRBJ1-2; D remains unclear. This CDR3 contains 14 residues. Trimming removed 3 bases from V and 8 bases from J, with 16 bases in between. Looked up from germline, CDR1 is MNHGY and CDR2 is SAAAGT. CDR3 region: CASSYSSVSGGYTF. In DNA, the CDR3 is TGTGCCAGCAGTTATTCTTCCGTCTCGGGCGGCTACACCTTC.

This clone was picked up a small number of times. CDR3: CATQGEGVPLVNYNEQFF. CDR3 in DNA: TGTGCCACTCAGGGCGAGGGGGTCCCCTTAGTAAACTACAATGAGCAGTTCTTC. The chain combines TRBV15 with TRBJ2-1; perhaps TRBD1 as D (6 bases). V was pared by 9 bases and J by 3 bases, with 27 bases between. CDR1 and CDR2 (germline): LNHNV, YYDKDF (reference sequence). CDR3 length equals 18 residues.

The chain carries TRBV6-8 and TRBJ2-3; 8 bases match TRBD2. CDR1 is MNHGY and CDR2 is SAAAGT in the germline V gene. After removal of 8 bases from V and 2 bases from J, the junction contained 6 bases not matched to a gene. This CDR3 is built from 14 residues. In DNA form, the CDR3 reads TGTGCCAGCCGAGGACTAGCCTACACAGATACGCAGTATTTT. Protein: CASRGLAYTDTQYF.

V usage is TRBV25-1 and J usage is TRBJ1-5; D gene unclear. V was trimmed by 3 bases and J by 5 bases, leaving 8 bases between them. Germline V CDR1 and CDR2: MGHDK, SYGVNS. The CDR3 has 13 amino acids. CDR3 loop: CASSESSYQPQHF. DNA for the CDR3: TGTGCCAGCAGTGAGTCCAGTTATCAGCCCCAGCATTTT.

This clone was counted a few times. In the same sample, other DNA sequences code for this CDR3. This sequence joins TRBV29-1 and TRBJ2-3, with TRBD1 as a possible D gene (6 bases). Germline-derived CDR1 and CDR2 are SQVTM and ANQGSEA. This CDR3 has 12 residues. V lost 2 bases to trimming and J lost 3 bases, with 6 bases between them. CDR3 sequence reads: CSVERGTDTQYF. CDR3 sequence (DNA): TGCAGCGTTGAAAGGGGGACAGATACGCAGTATTTT.

The rearrangement joins TRBV25-1 to TRBJ2-6; D may be TRBD1 (5 bases). The CDR3 is made up of 13 amino acids. Germline assignment: CDR1 MGHDK and CDR2 SYGVNS. V gave up 8 bases and J gave up 4 bases, with 9 bases separating them. The CDR3: CASAWGGANVLTF. CDR3 in DNA: TGTGCCAGCGCCTGGGGCGGGGCCAACGTCCTGACTTTC.

V and J are TRBV19 and TRBJ1-1; TRBD1 is a possible D gene (5 bases). CDR1 LNHDA and CDR2 SQIVND come from the germline V gene (reference sequence). Between the trimmed V and J ends, which lost 6 bases and 4 bases, there was a span of 12 bases. The CDR3 totals 13 residues. The CDR3: CASRGEGPTEAFF. CDR3 in DNA: TGTGCCAGTAGGGGGGAGGGCCCCACTGAAGCTTTCTTT.

There are a few counts of this clone. This rearrangement joins TRBV7-7 to TRBJ2-5; 10 nucleotides align to TRBD2. The CDR3 contains 15 residues. Trimming at V came to 4 bases and at J to 5 bases, leaving 7 bases not matched to a gene. Germline V gene lookup returns CDR1 SSHAT and CDR2 FNYEAQ (reference sequence). CDR3 region: CASSSTSGLLETQYF. The CDR3 region has the DNA TGTGCCAGCAGCTCGACTAGCGGGCTACTGGAGACCCAGTACTTC.

This clone has a handful of counts. The genes are TRBV28 and TRBJ1-4; the D is unclear. The germline gives CDR1 MDHEN, CDR2 SYDVKM. Trimming removed 7 bases from V and 5 bases from J, with 17 bases in between. The CDR3 runs 15 residues. The DNA of the CDR3 is TGTGCCAGCACCCCTACCGAGACGGCAAATGAAAAACTGTTTTTT. Its translation: CASTPTETANEKLFF.

J is TRBJ1-1 and V is TRBV12-2. TRBV12-2 is termed a pseudogene. This CDR3 spans 16 amino acids. The CDR3 spells CASLRWEGLMNTEAFF. The CDR3 DNA sequence: TGTGCCAGTCTCCGTTGGGAGGGCCTCATGAACACTGAAGCTTTCTTT.

This rearrangement joins TRBV5-1 to TRBJ2-5; weak D call: TRBD2 (6 bases). The CDR3 runs 14 residues. Looked up from germline, CDR1 is SGHRS and CDR2 is YFSETQ. With 2 bases removed from V and 4 bases from J, the gap between germline ends came to 12 bases. The CDR3 coding sequence is TGCGCCAGCAGCTTCACGGGAGTGGGAGAGACCCAGTACTTC. Translated, it gives CASSFTGVGETQYF.

The chain carries TRBV6-8 and TRBJ2-2, with TRBD2 identical over 8 bases. CDR3 size: 14 residues. Germline V gene lookup returns CDR1 MNHGY and CDR2 SAAAGT. The V segment lost 5 bases and the J segment 6 bases; nucleotides outside the gene matches: 5. The CDR3 spells CASSVRGGPGELFF. CDR3 in DNA: TGTGCCAGCAGTGTACGGGGGGGGCCCGGGGAGCTGTTTTTT.

The CDR3 loop is CASSPYGGRQETQYF. CDR3 coding DNA: TGTGCCAGCAGCCCGTATGGGGGCAGGCAAGAGACCCAGTACTTC. The V call is TRBV7-5, the J call TRBJ2-5; the table's D gene call, TRBD1, was not cross checked with the DNA. TRBV7-5 is labeled a pseudogene. The CDR3 runs to 15 residues.

This clone was seen a handful of times. The rearrangement uses TRBV28 and TRBJ1-3, with 7 bases lining up with TRBD1. The J segment lost 2 bases and the V segment lost 8 bases, leaving 15 bases of the junction unmatched. The length of the CDR3 is 17 residues. Germline-derived CDR1 and CDR2 are MDHEN and SYDVKM. The CDR3 spells CASRVSGGFGAGNTIYF. DNA of the CDR3: TGTGCCAGCCGGGTATCAGGGGGATTTGGAGCTGGAAACACCATATATTTT. Together with reference TRBV28 and TRBJ1-3, the CDR3 gives the full variable domain: DVKVTQSSRYLVKRTGEKVFLECVQDMDHENMFWYRQDPGLGLRLIYFSYDVKMKEKGDIPEGYSVSREKKERFSLILESASTNQTSMYLCASRVSGGFGAGNTIYFGEGSWLTVV.

This clone was counted between two and nine times. The rearrangement uses TRBV9 and TRBJ1-1; TRBD1 agrees at 9 bases. The junction had 5 bases not matched to a gene; V was cut back by 6 bases and J by 5 bases. CDR1 is SGDLS, CDR2 YYNGEE, per germline. This CDR3 has 13 amino acids. The CDR3 nucleotides read TGTGCCAGCAATCTTGGACAGGGGACTGAAGCTTTCTTT. Protein sequence: CASNLGQGTEAFF.

This sequence joins TRBV28 and TRBJ2-7, with 7 bases identical to TRBD2. Germline CDR1 MDHEN, CDR2 SYDVKM. CDR3 size: 15 residues. V lost 7 bases, J lost 0 bases, and 9 bases stayed unmatched. This chain's CDR3 is CASTRGDSSSYEQYF. CDR3 sequence (DNA): TGTGCCAGCACCCGGGGGGATTCTAGCTCCTACGAGCAGTACTTC.

This clone showed up just a few times. The chain is built from TRBV6-8 and TRBJ1-1; D is uncertain. The V gene's germline CDR1 is MNHGY and CDR2 SAAAGT. Trimming took 0 bases from V and 8 from J, leaving 10 bases between them. The CDR3 contains 13 residues. The CDR3 protein is CASSYSRGREAFF. DNA for the CDR3: TGTGCCAGCAGTTACTCGAGAGGCCGAGAAGCTTTCTTT.

The V and J genes are TRBV6-7 and TRBJ1-2, with 7 bases matching TRBD1. TRBV6-7 is given ORF status, its function remaining uncertain. CDR3 size: 14 residues. The J segment lost 5 bases and the V segment lost 6 bases, leaving 9 bases of the junction unmatched. DNA for the CDR3: TGTGCCAGCAGCCGGGACAGACCCCCTTATGGCTACACCTTC. This translates into CASSRDRPPYGYTF.

V gene TRBV5-1 combines with J gene TRBJ2-2, with 8 positions matching TRBD1. The germline V gene encodes CDR1 SGHRS and CDR2 YFSETQ. CDR3 length equals 15 residues. V was clipped by 3 bases and J by 4 bases; unmatched bases: 5. The CDR3 DNA is TGCGCCAGCAGCTACCGGGACAGGATCACCGGGGAGCTGTTTTTT. It specifies CASSYRDRITGELFF.

By proportion, this clone is medium-sized. The chain has TRBV11-3 and TRBJ2-2, with D maybe TRBD2 (5 bases). The germline V gene has CDR1 SGHNT and CDR2 YENEEA. The length of the CDR3 is 14 residues. Trimming left V 5 bases short and J 1 base short, with 8 bases between. The CDR3 here is CASSPLENTGELFF. The DNA of the CDR3 is TGTGCCAGCAGCCCACTAGAGAACACCGGGGAGCTGTTTTTT. The full variable domain, completed using reference TRBV11-3 and TRBJ2-2, is EAGVVQSPRYKIIEKKQPVAFWCNPISGHNTLYWYLQNLGQGPELLIRYENEEAVDDSQLPKDRFSAERLKGVDSTLKIQPAELGDSAVYLCASSPLENTGELFFGEGSRLTVL.

The J gene is TRBJ2-1, the V gene TRBV6-8; possibly TRBD2 for D (6 bases). The V and J ends lost 2 bases and 9 bases respectively, with 20 bases between them. Looked up from germline, CDR1 is MNHGY and CDR2 is SAAAGT. The CDR3 is 16 residues long. The DNA for the CDR3 is TGTGCCAGCAGTTACCTGAAAATAGCGGAGCCGGGTGAGCAGTTCTTC. It yields the protein CASSYLKIAEPGEQFF.

This chain links TRBV5-1 with TRBJ2-6; the D gene could be TRBD1 or TRBD2 (6 bases each). V shed 0 bases and J shed 1 base, with 17 bases lying between them. Germline V gene sequence: CDR1 SGHRS, CDR2 YFSETQ. This CDR3 region has 19 residues. The CDR3 nucleotides read TGCGCCAGCAGCTTGGAGCGAACAGGGAGGAGGTCTGGGGCCAACGTCCTGACTTTC. Encoded protein: CASSLERTGRRSGANVLTF.

The rearrangement links TRBV6-8 to TRBJ2-6; the match to TRBD2 covers 7 bases. The CDR3 is 18 amino acids. V lost 4 bases and J lost 1; bases outside the gene matches: 10. The germline V gene has CDR1 MNHGY and CDR2 SAAAGT. This CDR3 is CASSLGGYSVSGANVLTF. The CDR3 nucleotides are TGTGCCAGCAGTTTGGGGGGGTACTCTGTATCTGGGGCCAACGTCCTGACTTTC.